This TCR beta chain derives from a study of radiation and T cells in renal cell carcinoma. TCRdb's table, derived via immunoSEQ multiplex PCR, lists solely in-frame clones and lacks some. The sample records some 150,000 clones, about nine tenths being singletons. Time point described: blood 2 weeks post-SBRT. Treatment given: 15 Gy SBRT to primary tumor, nephrectomy 4 weeks later. Blood was sampled at baseline, 2 weeks and 4 weeks after SBRT. This clonotype was sampled from a woman in her forties or fifties with renal cell carcinoma. The sample in question was blood, obtained from a patient whose treatment included radiotherapy and nephrectomy.

CDR3 in amino acids: CASSLGISGEKLFF. Here the CDR3 DNA reads TGTGCCAGCAGCTTAGGGATTTCCGGGGAAAAACTGTTTTTT. The V and J genes are TRBV7-9 and TRBJ1-4; D gene uncertain. Germline CDR1 SEHNR, CDR2 FQNEAQ (reference sequence). Trimming cost V 1 base and J 8 bases, with 11 bases left between them. The CDR3 has 14 residues.